This T cell receptor beta chain was recorded in a study of graft-versus-host responses after intestinal transplantation. Study results and limitations: When patients had graft-donor T cell macrochimerism, their allografts held high graft-versus-host to host-versus-graft clonal ratios. Detection of GvH clones occurred in recipient marrow, and some had their first appearance in ileum or blood.

Looked up from germline, CDR1 is MGHRA and CDR2 is YSYEKL. The ends were cut back, 1 base at V and 0 bases at J, with 10 bases in the middle. The CDR3 is made up of 16 amino acids. Comment on this clone: Its cognate antigen is unknown.

Only in-frame clones appear in the TCRdb table, and some are missing; sequencing was by immunoSEQ multiplex PCR. The sample has about 120,000 clones, just over 90% seen once. This specimen consisted of unstimulated CD8+ T cells sorted from spleen or lymph node cells, obtained before intestinal transplant. The gene calls are TRBV4-1 and TRBJ1-5; no firm D call. The sequence was collected from a human donor who received an intestinal transplant. Here the CDR3 DNA reads TGCGCCAGCAGCCAAGCGGCGGAATATAGCAATCAGCCCCAGCATTTT. Protein product: CASSQAAEYSNQPQHF.